This T cell receptor beta chain was retrieved from a study of T cell responses to AZD1222 COVID-19 vaccine. Regarding the study as a whole: Clonal diversity was possibly underestimated, and the donors were mostly white British, with more females.

Note on this clone: Its specificity is unknown.

Timing groups of about 4 and about 12 weeks for second doses were pooled. The assay was immunoSEQ multiplex PCR, and TCRdb's table has in-frame clones only and misses some. The data show about 110,000 clones, roughly 90% seen once. CDR3 size: 17 residues. Trimming removed 4 bases at V and 0 bases at J, with 17 bases between. Germline-derived CDR1 and CDR2 are SGDLS and YYNGEE. The genes are TRBV9 and TRBJ1-3, with D unclear. The sequence was obtained from an adult who received the AZD1222 COVID-19 vaccine. Sample: peripheral blood, taken 28 days after the second AZD1222 dose. CDR3 sequence: CASSLQDTSSSGNTIYF. In nucleotides, the CDR3 is TGTGCCAGCAGCCTTCAGGATACTTCCAGCTCTGGAAACACCATATATTTT.